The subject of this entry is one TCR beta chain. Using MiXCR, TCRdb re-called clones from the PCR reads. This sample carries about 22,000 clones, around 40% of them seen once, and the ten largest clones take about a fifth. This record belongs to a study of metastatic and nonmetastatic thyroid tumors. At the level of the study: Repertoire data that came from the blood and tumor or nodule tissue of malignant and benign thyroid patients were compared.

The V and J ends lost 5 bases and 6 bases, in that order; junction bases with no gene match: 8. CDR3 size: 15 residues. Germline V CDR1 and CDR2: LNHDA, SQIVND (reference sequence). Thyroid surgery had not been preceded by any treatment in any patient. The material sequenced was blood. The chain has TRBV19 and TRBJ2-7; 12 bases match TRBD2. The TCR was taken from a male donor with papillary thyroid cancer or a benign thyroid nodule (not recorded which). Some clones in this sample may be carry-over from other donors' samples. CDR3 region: CASSRGTSGGFEQYF. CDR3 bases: TGTGCCAGTAGTCGGGGAACTAGCGGGGGGTTCGAGCAGTACTTC.